This entry is about one T cell receptor beta chain. Its antigen is still unknown. The source of the sample is a study of regulatory T cells in long-lasting Graves disease. Findings and limits, study-wide: Blood alone, not thyroid tissue, was studied. Preferential use of TRBV28, TRBJ1-2 and TRBJ2-5 was seen in persistent disease. The study found lower TCR diversity in persistent Graves' patients than in newly diagnosed ones.

Time point of the sample: persistent/refractory GD, antithyroid drugs over 5 years with positive TRAb. PBMC-derived RNA was used for the TCR library. As a group, patients came from one endocrinology department in Xi'an, China. Arm-PCR of CDR3 regions with iRepertoire HTBI primers generated TCR beta libraries. In TCRdb, the multiplex PCR reads were re-called with MiXCR into one record per CDR3 protein. The table shows about 430,000 distinct CDR3 sequences, with roughly 21% occurring only once. Per the germline V gene, CDR1 is SNHLY and CDR2 is FYNNEI. The length of the CDR3 is 12 residues. Trimming took 7 bases from V and 5 from J, leaving 11 bases between them.

The input for sequencing was peripheral blood mononuclear cells (PBMCs), taken when the disease was refractory, from a patient treated with antithyroid drugs. The chain uses TRBV2 and TRBJ1-2; D is uncertain. The source is a female donor with Graves disease. The CDR3 protein is CASNQGKYGYTF. CDR3 nucleotide sequence: TGTGCCAGCAATCAAGGGAAGTATGGCTACACCTTC.